The rows below give T cell receptor beta chains drawn from one sample of a study of shared clonotypes between healthy human individuals. Measured with immunoSEQ multiplex PCR; TCRdb has only the in-frame clones, and not every one. The sample has about 2.4 million clones; roughly 93% are singletons. The source material was naive CD4+ T cells from PBMCs. These receptors all come from a man between 18 and 35 years old in good health. Some clones in this sample may be carry-over from other donors' samples. CDR3s include the opening cysteine and the closing phenylalanine or tryptophan. D genes are given only for firm matches. The listing skips clone size in some rows; elsewhere it reads once, few, many or a size class.

CDR3 length: 14; J gene: TRBJ2-1; V gene: TRBV15; clone size: NA; D gene: TRBD2; CDR3 DNA: TGTGCCACCAGCAGAGATCGGGGGGGCCATGAGCAGTTCTTC; CDR3 protein: CATSRDRGGHEQFF
CDR3 length: 13; J gene: TRBJ1-2; V gene: TRBV18; clone size: few; D gene: NA; CDR3 DNA: TGTGCCAGCTCGCCTGGGAGCGACTATGGCTACACCTTC; CDR3 protein: CASSPGSDYGYTF
CDR3 length: 15; J gene: TRBJ2-3; V gene: TRBV9; clone size: NA; D gene: NA; CDR3 DNA: TGTGCCAGCAGCGGTAGGTGGCTAGCGTCAGATACGCAGTATTTT; CDR3 protein: CASSGRWLASDTQYF
CDR3 length: 15; J gene: TRBJ1-4; V gene: TRBV28; clone size: once; D gene: TRBD1; CDR3 DNA: TGTGCCAGCAGTAGACCGACAGGGGGCGACGAAAAACTGTTTTTT; CDR3 protein: CASSRPTGGDEKLFF
CDR3 length: 15; J gene: TRBJ1-2; V gene: TRBV29-1; clone size: NA; D gene: NA; CDR3 DNA: TGCAGCGTTCGTCGCGACACGACCCGGGACTATGGCTACACCTTC; CDR3 protein: CSVRRDTTRDYGYTF
CDR3 length: 14; J gene: TRBJ1-2; V gene: TRBV18; clone size: NA; D gene: TRBD1; CDR3 DNA: TGTACCAGCTCACCGGGACAGGGGGCCGGGAGCTACACCTTC; CDR3 protein: CTSSPGQGAGSYTF
CDR3 length: 16; J gene: TRBJ2-1; V gene: TRBV5-4; clone size: NA; D gene: TRBD2; CDR3 DNA: TGTGCCAGCAGTTCCGGACTAGCGGGAGGGAGAGATGAGCAGTTCTTC; CDR3 protein: CASSSGLAGGRDEQFF
CDR3 length: 13; J gene: TRBJ2-3; V gene: TRBV27; clone size: once; D gene: NA; CDR3 DNA: TGTGCCAGCAGCCTCGTATCCCGTAATACGCAGTATTTT; CDR3 protein: CASSLVSRNTQYF
CDR3 length: 13; J gene: TRBJ1-1; V gene: TRBV30; clone size: NA; D gene: NA; CDR3 DNA: TGTGCCTGGAGTCGGACGGGAGGGACTGAAGCTTTCTTT; CDR3 protein: CAWSRTGGTEAFF
CDR3 length: 17; J gene: TRBJ2-3; V gene: TRBV19; clone size: NA; D gene: TRBD2; CDR3 DNA: TGTGCCAGTAGTATCGGGGCGACTAGCGGGAGTGCAGATACGCAGTATTTT; CDR3 protein: CASSIGATSGSADTQYF
CDR3 length: 14; J gene: TRBJ2-5; V gene: TRBV7-3; clone size: NA; D gene: TRBD1; CDR3 DNA: TGTGCCAGCCAAAGGACAGGGGTGGAAGAGACCCAGTACTTC; CDR3 protein: CASQRTGVEETQYF
CDR3 length: 16; J gene: TRBJ2-1; V gene: TRBV5-1; clone size: NA; D gene: TRBD2; CDR3 DNA: TGCGCCAGCAGACCTCTAGCGGGAGTGTCCTACAATGAGCAGTTCTTC; CDR3 protein: CASRPLAGVSYNEQFF
CDR3 length: 15; J gene: TRBJ1-3; V gene: TRBV6-4; clone size: NA; D gene: NA; CDR3 DNA: TGTGCCAGCAGTGACTGTAGGGGCGACGGAAACACCATATATTTT; CDR3 protein: CASSDCRGDGNTIYF
CDR3 length: 13; J gene: TRBJ2-2; V gene: TRBV7-9; clone size: NA; D gene: NA; CDR3 DNA: TGTGCCAGCCTCGACCCCCCCACCGGGGAGCTGTTTTTT; CDR3 protein: CASLDPPTGELFF
CDR3 length: 15; J gene: TRBJ1-2; V gene: TRBV28; clone size: NA; D gene: NA; CDR3 DNA: TGTGCCAGCAGTTCCCCGGGACGGATTAACTATGGCTACACCTTC; CDR3 protein: CASSSPGRINYGYTF
CDR3 length: 13; J gene: TRBJ2-7; V gene: TRBV5-1; clone size: NA; D gene: NA; CDR3 DNA: TGCGCCAGCAGCTCGTTAGTAACGCGGGAGCAGTACTTC; CDR3 protein: CASSSLVTREQYF
CDR3 length: 16; J gene: TRBJ2-1; V gene: TRBV9; clone size: NA; D gene: NA; CDR3 DNA: TGTGCCAGCAGCGTAGTGTCACCGAGCTCCTACAATGAGCAGTTCTTC; CDR3 protein: CASSVVSPSSYNEQFF
CDR3 length: 14; J gene: TRBJ2-7; V gene: TRBV5-1; clone size: NA; D gene: NA; CDR3 DNA: TGCGCCAGCAGCTTTCTGGGTCCCCAGGGAGACCAATACTTC; CDR3 protein: CASSFLGPQGDQYF
CDR3 length: 15; J gene: TRBJ2-3; V gene: TRBV5-1; clone size: NA; D gene: TRBD2; CDR3 DNA: TGCGCCAGCAGCTGGGGGACTAGCGGGAGGGATACGCAGTATTTT; CDR3 protein: CASSWGTSGRDTQYF
CDR3 length: 15; J gene: TRBJ1-5; V gene: TRBV7-8; clone size: NA; D gene: NA; CDR3 DNA: TGTGCCAGCAGCTTAGCCCAGATCCCCAATCAGCCCCAGCATTTT; CDR3 protein: CASSLAQIPNQPQHF
CDR3 length: 15; J gene: TRBJ2-7; V gene: TRBV27; clone size: NA; D gene: NA; CDR3 DNA: TGTGCCAGCAGTCCGAGGCCGGGCCTTCAGTACGAGCAGTACTTC; CDR3 protein: CASSPRPGLQYEQYF
CDR3 length: 16; J gene: TRBJ2-3; V gene: TRBV2; clone size: NA; D gene: TRBD2; CDR3 DNA: TGTGCCAGCAGTGAAGGACTAGCGGGAGCAGGAGATACGCAGTATTTT; CDR3 protein: CASSEGLAGAGDTQYF
CDR3 length: 15; J gene: TRBJ2-1; V gene: TRBV7-9; clone size: NA; D gene: NA; CDR3 DNA: TGTGCCAGCACCCGTCCGGGAACCCCAGTCAATGAGCAGTTCTTC; CDR3 protein: CASTRPGTPVNEQFF
CDR3 length: 14; J gene: TRBJ2-5; V gene: TRBV5-4; clone size: once; D gene: TRBD1; CDR3 DNA: TGTGCCAGCAGCCGGACAGGGGCCCAAGAGACCCAGTACTTC; CDR3 protein: CASSRTGAQETQYF
CDR3 length: 15; J gene: TRBJ2-2; V gene: TRBV28; clone size: NA; D gene: NA; CDR3 DNA: TGTGCCAGCAGAACCACAGGGAAAGGCACCGGGGAGCTGTTTTTT; CDR3 protein: CASRTTGKGTGELFF
CDR3 length: 15; J gene: TRBJ2-5; V gene: TRBV6-5; clone size: once; D gene: TRBD1; CDR3 DNA: TGTGCCAGCAGCCCCGGGACAGGGACAAGAGAGACCCAGTACTTC; CDR3 protein: CASSPGTGTRETQYF
CDR3 length: 14; J gene: TRBJ2-7; V gene: TRBV7-8; clone size: NA; D gene: NA; CDR3 DNA: TGTGCCAGCAGCTTGAATTCGGGACCCTACGAGCAGTACTTC; CDR3 protein: CASSLNSGPYEQYF
CDR3 length: 12; J gene: TRBJ1-2; V gene: TRBV30; clone size: NA; D gene: TRBD1; CDR3 DNA: TGTGCCTGGACCAGACAGGGCTATGGCTACACCTTC; CDR3 protein: CAWTRQGYGYTF
CDR3 length: 14; J gene: TRBJ2-1; V gene: TRBV9; clone size: NA; D gene: TRBD2; CDR3 DNA: TGTGCCAGCAGCGGACTAGCGGGAGAGGATGAGCAGTTCTTC; CDR3 protein: CASSGLAGEDEQFF
CDR3 length: 11; J gene: TRBJ1-2; V gene: TRBV29-1; clone size: NA; D gene: NA; CDR3 DNA: TGCAGCGTGGGTGGGGGGCAAGGCTACACCTTC; CDR3 protein: CSVGGGQGYTF
CDR3 length: 11; J gene: TRBJ2-1; V gene: TRBV20-1; clone size: NA; D gene: NA; CDR3 DNA: TGCAGTGTTCTACGGGGGTGGGAGCAGTTCTTC; CDR3 protein: CSVLRGWEQFF
CDR3 length: 15; J gene: TRBJ1-1; V gene: TRBV5-1; clone size: NA; D gene: TRBD1; CDR3 DNA: TGCGCCAGCAGAGATCGGACAGGGGAGGGCACTGAAGCTTTCTTT; CDR3 protein: CASRDRTGEGTEAFF
CDR3 length: 14; J gene: TRBJ2-7; V gene: TRBV27; clone size: NA; D gene: NA; CDR3 DNA: TGTGCCAGCAGTTCCCGGGGCCCTTCCTACGAGCAGTACTTC; CDR3 protein: CASSSRGPSYEQYF
CDR3 length: 14; J gene: TRBJ1-5; V gene: TRBV2; clone size: NA; D gene: NA; CDR3 DNA: TGTGCCAGCATCCCCGGACGAGGCAATCAGCCCCAGCATTTT; CDR3 protein: CASIPGRGNQPQHF
CDR3 length: 14; J gene: TRBJ2-5; V gene: TRBV28; clone size: NA; D gene: TRBD1; CDR3 DNA: TGTGCCAGCACTCCGGACAGGGGACAAGAGACCCAGTACTTC; CDR3 protein: CASTPDRGQETQYF
CDR3 length: 15; J gene: TRBJ1-2; V gene: TRBV6-5; clone size: NA; D gene: NA; CDR3 DNA: TGTGCCAGCAACGAAAGGCCAGTATCCATCTATGGCTACACCTTC; CDR3 protein: CASNERPVSIYGYTF
CDR3 length: 13; J gene: TRBJ2-3; V gene: TRBV30; clone size: NA; D gene: NA; CDR3 DNA: TGTGCTACCACGGGGGACCCCACAGATACGCAGTATTTT; CDR3 protein: CATTGDPTDTQYF
CDR3 length: 15; J gene: TRBJ2-3; V gene: TRBV7-2; clone size: NA; D gene: TRBD2; CDR3 DNA: TGTGCCAGCAGCCACGATGCGGGGGGCACAGATACGCAGTATTTT; CDR3 protein: CASSHDAGGTDTQYF
CDR3 length: 19; J gene: TRBJ2-3; V gene: TRBV4-3; clone size: NA; D gene: NA; CDR3 DNA: TGCGCCAGCAGCCAAGCCGGAATGTTGAGCGGGTTACACACAGATACGCAGTATTTT; CDR3 protein: CASSQAGMLSGLHTDTQYF
CDR3 length: 16; J gene: TRBJ2-2; V gene: TRBV5-1; clone size: NA; D gene: TRBD2; CDR3 DNA: TGCGCCAGCAGCTTGTTAGCGGGAGAGGTCACCGGGGAGCTGTTTTTT; CDR3 protein: CASSLLAGEVTGELFF
CDR3 length: 13; J gene: TRBJ2-3; V gene: TRBV2; clone size: NA; D gene: NA; CDR3 DNA: TGTGCCAGCGGGGGTGCGGGCACAGATACGCAGTATTTT; CDR3 protein: CASGGAGTDTQYF
CDR3 length: 16; J gene: TRBJ2-2; V gene: TRBV2; clone size: NA; D gene: TRBD2; CDR3 DNA: TGTGCCAGCAGTCGACTAGCGGGAATGAAGACCGGGGAGCTGTTTTTT; CDR3 protein: CASSRLAGMKTGELFF
CDR3 length: 14; J gene: TRBJ2-5; V gene: TRBV11-3; clone size: NA; D gene: TRBD1; CDR3 DNA: TGTGCCAGCAGCCCCCAGGGGGCCCAAGAGACCCAGTACTTC; CDR3 protein: CASSPQGAQETQYF
CDR3 length: 16; J gene: TRBJ2-4; V gene: TRBV29-1; clone size: NA; D gene: NA; CDR3 DNA: TGCAGCGTTGAAGATGGACAAACCCTAGCCAAAAACATTCAGTACTTC; CDR3 protein: CSVEDGQTLAKNIQYF
CDR3 length: 12; J gene: TRBJ2-1; V gene: TRBV7-2; clone size: NA; D gene: NA; CDR3 DNA: TGTGCCAGCAGCCCGTCAGGGTGGCAGCAGTTCTTC; CDR3 protein: CASSPSGWQQFF
CDR3 length: 15; J gene: TRBJ2-1; V gene: TRBV5-1; clone size: NA; D gene: TRBD1; CDR3 DNA: TGCGCCAGCAGCTTGGAGGGACAGCCTTACAATGAGCAGTTCTTC; CDR3 protein: CASSLEGQPYNEQFF
CDR3 length: 15; J gene: TRBJ2-5; V gene: TRBV5-1; clone size: NA; D gene: TRBD1; CDR3 DNA: TGCGCCAGCAGCATGCGGACAGGGGGCCAAGAGACCCAGTACTTC; CDR3 protein: CASSMRTGGQETQYF
CDR3 length: 14; J gene: TRBJ1-1; V gene: TRBV30; clone size: NA; D gene: TRBD1; CDR3 DNA: TGTGCTCGCGACAGGGGAGCCTTCGGCACTGAAGCTTTCTTT; CDR3 protein: CARDRGAFGTEAFF
CDR3 length: 16; J gene: TRBJ2-1; V gene: TRBV27; clone size: NA; D gene: TRBD2; CDR3 DNA: TGTGCCAGCAGTTCCATTAGCGGGAGGGCCTACAATGAGCAGTTCTTC; CDR3 protein: CASSSISGRAYNEQFF
CDR3 length: 17; J gene: TRBJ2-7; V gene: TRBV2; clone size: NA; D gene: TRBD2; CDR3 DNA: TGTGCCAGCAGTGAACAAAGGACTAGCGGGAGCTTCGACGAGCAGTACTTC; CDR3 protein: CASSEQRTSGSFDEQYF
CDR3 length: 16; J gene: TRBJ2-2; V gene: TRBV5-4; clone size: NA; D gene: NA; CDR3 DNA: TGTGCCAGCAGCTTGAAAACAGCCAAGAACACCGGGGAGCTGTTTTTT; CDR3 protein: CASSLKTAKNTGELFF
CDR3 length: 11; J gene: TRBJ1-1; V gene: TRBV25-1; clone size: NA; D gene: NA; CDR3 DNA: TGTGCCAGCAGTGTCGGAACTGAAGCTTTCTTT; CDR3 protein: CASSVGTEAFF
CDR3 length: 18; J gene: TRBJ2-1; V gene: TRBV5-1; clone size: NA; D gene: TRBD2; CDR3 DNA: TGCGCCAGCAGCTCGACTAGCGGGACCTATAGCTCCTACAATGAGCAGTTCTTC; CDR3 protein: CASSSTSGTYSSYNEQFF
CDR3 length: 13; J gene: TRBJ2-7; V gene: TRBV30; clone size: NA; D gene: TRBD1; CDR3 DNA: TGTGCCTGGAGTGTACGACAGGGAATTGAGCAGTACTTC; CDR3 protein: CAWSVRQGIEQYF